A single T cell receptor (beta chain) is shown here with its context. Its antigen remains unidentified. The data were taken from a study of response to subunit inactivated influenza vaccine. Whole-study findings and limits: Authors suggested that a seasonal influenza vaccination recruits few new T cells each time.

Germline lookup yields CDR1 MNHNY and CDR2 SVGAGI (reference sequence). The CDR3 extends over 12 amino acids. V was shortened by 7 bases and J by 1 base, with 8 bases between the two germline ends. Via MiXCR, TCRdb re-called the RT-PCR reads, giving one row per CDR3 protein. The sample consists of 650,000 to 800,000 distinct CDR3 sequences, roughly 13% of them appearing once. The clonotype was recovered from a man aged 50 or older who received an inactivated influenza vaccine. Sequenced here: PBMCs from blood, sampled less than 15 days before vaccination. The chain has TRBV6-6 and TRBJ2-7; D call uncertain. CDR3 sequence: CASIAPSYEQYF. CDR3 coding DNA: TGTGCCAGCATCGCTCCTTCCTACGAGCAGTACTTC.